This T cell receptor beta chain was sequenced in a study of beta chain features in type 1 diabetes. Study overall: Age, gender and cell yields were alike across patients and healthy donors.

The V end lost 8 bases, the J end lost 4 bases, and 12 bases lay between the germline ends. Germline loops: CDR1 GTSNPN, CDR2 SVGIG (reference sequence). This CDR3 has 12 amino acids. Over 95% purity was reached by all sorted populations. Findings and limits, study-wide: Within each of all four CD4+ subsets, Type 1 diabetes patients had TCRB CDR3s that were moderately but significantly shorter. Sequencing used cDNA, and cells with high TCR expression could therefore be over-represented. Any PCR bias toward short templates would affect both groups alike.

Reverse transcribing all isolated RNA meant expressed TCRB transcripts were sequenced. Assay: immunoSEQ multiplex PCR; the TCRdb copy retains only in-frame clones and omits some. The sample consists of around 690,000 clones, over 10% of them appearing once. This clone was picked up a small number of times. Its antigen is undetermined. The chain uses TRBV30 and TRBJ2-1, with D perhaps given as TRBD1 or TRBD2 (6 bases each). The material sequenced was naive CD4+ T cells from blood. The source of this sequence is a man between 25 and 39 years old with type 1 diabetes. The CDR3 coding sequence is TGTGCCGGGGGGCTCAGTTACAATGAGCAGTTCTTC. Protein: CAGGLSYNEQFF.